Following are 5 T cell receptor beta chains from one sample sequenced in a study of cytomegalovirus exposure and HLA in healthy donors. It was with 60 Vbeta and 13 Jbeta primers that the PCR ran. Assay used: immunoSEQ multiplex PCR; TCRdb lists only in-frame clones, some missing. This sample yields around 120,000 clones, of which 55% to 75% are seen a single time; 1.5% to 2% belongs to the top ten. Sequences were obtained from PBMCs. The receptors shown here come from a man aged 25 to 45 in good health and CMV-seropositive.

This clone was counted a few times. This chain links TRBV7-8 with TRBJ2-7, with D possibly TRBD1 on 6 matching bases. V dropped 5 bases and J dropped 3 bases, with 11 bases sitting between them. Germline CDR1 and CDR2: SGHVS and FQNEAQ. The CDR3 has 13 residues. In nucleotides, the CDR3 is TGTGCCAGCAGCAGACAGGTTGGCTACGAGCAGTACTTC. It encodes CASSRQVGYEQYF.

The chain is built from TRBV6-5 and TRBJ1-2; unclear D gene. Trimming left V 7 bases short and J 2 bases short, with 8 bases between. The germline gives CDR1 MNHEY, CDR2 SVGAGI. There are 12 residues in the CDR3. The CDR3 spells CASTWENYGYTF. CDR3 bases: TGTGCCAGCACGTGGGAGAACTATGGCTACACCTTC.

V gene TRBV30 combines with J gene TRBJ2-2; D gene ambiguous. Per the germline V gene, CDR1 is GTSNPN and CDR2 is SVGIG (reference sequence). Trimming stripped 0 bases from V and 3 bases from J, with 8 bases between. The CDR3 is 14 residues long. In DNA, the CDR3 is TGTGCCTGGAGTGTTATTCTAGACACCGGGGAGCTGTTTTTT. Encoded protein: CAWSVILDTGELFF.

The CDR3 DNA reads as TGCAGCGTGGGACTCAAACGCGCCTACAATGAGCAGTTCTTC. Translated, it gives CSVGLKRAYNEQFF. This rearrangement joins TRBV29-1 to TRBJ2-1; D perhaps matches TRBD2 (6 bases). Trimming pared 6 bases from V and 2 bases from J, leaving 14 bases between. The CDR3 consists of 14 residues. Germline V gene sequence: CDR1 SQVTM, CDR2 ANQGSEA.

V is TRBV6-1 and J is TRBJ1-1; TRBD1 matches at 8 bases. Germline V CDR1 and CDR2: MNHNS, SASEGT. The ends lost 5 bases at V and 1 base at J; junction bases unmatched: 6. The CDR3 sequence is 15 residues long. The CDR3 region is CASSLGQGWNTEAFF. The CDR3 DNA is TGTGCCAGCAGTCTCGGACAGGGATGGAACACTGAAGCTTTCTTT.